This TCR beta chain stems from a study of shared clonotypes between healthy human individuals. Study outcomes and limitations: Rarefaction showed sorted-subset sequencing was incomplete despite large depth.

Looked up from germline, CDR1 is SNHLY and CDR2 is FYNNEI. This CDR3 has 14 amino acids. Between the trimmed V and J ends, which lost 6 bases and 4 bases, there was a span of 15 bases. The naive CD8 population came from CD45RO-negative cells selected for CCR7, without terminally differentiated effector memory CD45RA+ cells. Note on this clone: What it binds is not known.

Assay: immunoSEQ multiplex PCR; the TCRdb copy retains only in-frame clones and omits some. This table has around 600,000 clones, 85% to 95% appearing once. The clonotype comes from a woman aged 25 to 39 in good health. The chain uses TRBV2 and TRBJ1-1; maybe TRBD1 (6 bases). Sequences were obtained from naive CD8+ T cells sorted from blood. In nucleotides, the CDR3 is TGTGCCAGCAGCGGGACCAAGGGGGTCACTGAAGCTTTCTTT. Translated, it gives CASSGTKGVTEAFF.